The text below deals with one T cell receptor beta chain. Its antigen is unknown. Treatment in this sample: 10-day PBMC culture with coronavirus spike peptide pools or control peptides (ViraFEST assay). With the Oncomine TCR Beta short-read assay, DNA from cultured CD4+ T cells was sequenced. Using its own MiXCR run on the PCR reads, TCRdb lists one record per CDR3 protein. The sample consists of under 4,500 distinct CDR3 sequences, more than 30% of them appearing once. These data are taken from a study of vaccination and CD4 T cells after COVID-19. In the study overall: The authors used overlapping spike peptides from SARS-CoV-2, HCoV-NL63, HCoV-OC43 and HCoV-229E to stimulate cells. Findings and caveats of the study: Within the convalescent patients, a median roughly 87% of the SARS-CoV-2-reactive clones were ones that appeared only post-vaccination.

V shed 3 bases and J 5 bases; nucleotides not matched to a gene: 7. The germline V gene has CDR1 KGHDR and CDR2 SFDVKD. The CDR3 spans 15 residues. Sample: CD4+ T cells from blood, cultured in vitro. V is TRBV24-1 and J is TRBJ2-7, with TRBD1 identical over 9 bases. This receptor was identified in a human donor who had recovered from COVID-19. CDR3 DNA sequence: TGTGCCACCAGTGATCCCGACAGGGGGAAAAACGAGCAGTACTTC. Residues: CATSDPDRGKNEQYF.